This T cell receptor beta chain was recovered during a study of T cell responses to AZD1222 COVID-19 vaccine. The assay was immunoSEQ multiplex PCR, and TCRdb's table has in-frame clones only and misses some. Among 140,000 to 150,000 clones listed, just under 95% were seen once. General study findings and limits: The donors showed a predominance of white British ancestry and of females, with possible underestimation of clonal diversity. Among spike-specific TCRs, nearly half reportedly target unmutated variant regions.

Details on this clone: Its antigen remains unknown.

V dropped 5 bases and J dropped 7 bases, with 15 bases sitting between them. Germline V gene lookup returns CDR1 SNHLY and CDR2 FYNNEI. The length of the CDR3 is 14 residues. The TCR sequence derives from an adult who had recovered from COVID-19. The specimen comprised peripheral blood, sampled after recovery from COVID-19. J is TRBJ1-5 and V is TRBV2, with D possibly matching TRBD1 (5 bases). The chain's CDR3 is CASSPQGPHQPQHF. DNA for the CDR3: TGTGCCAGCAGTCCCCAGGGTCCCCACCAGCCCCAGCATTTT.